The clone carrying this TCR beta chain was seen repeatedly, ten times or more. Its antigen is unknown. The study profiled TCR beta VDJ and CDR3 using genomic DNA as template. A single record per CDR3 protein comes from TCRdb applying MiXCR to the reads. The sample includes roughly 260,000 distinct CDR3 sequences, 45% to 50% of them seen just once. Only patients with CD8+CD57+ cell expansion on flow cytometry were chosen for sequencing. All patients had severe acquired aplastic anemia. These data are taken from a study of CD8+CD57+ T cells in acquired aplastic anemia. The wider study: CD4+ and CD8+ cells, once sorted, gave DNA averaging approximately 3 ug.

Study-level points and caveats: Found in both controls and patients were 25 to 35 CD8+ CDR3 sequences. CD8+ Simpson's diversity in patients was not significantly different from that in controls.

V lost 0 bases and J lost 5; bases outside the gene matches: 4. The CDR3 contains 14 residues. Per the germline V gene, CDR1 is SGDLS and CDR2 is YYNGEE. This chain connects TRBV9 to TRBJ2-5; 7 positions match TRBD1. The sequenced material came from sorted CD4+, CD8+, or CD8+CD57+ T cells (not recorded which) from PBMCs. This clonotype was sampled from a human donor with aplastic anemia. CDR3 sequence reads: CASSVDRGAETQYF. DNA for the CDR3: TGTGCCAGCAGCGTAGACAGGGGCGCGGAGACCCAGTACTTC.